This passage covers 11 T cell receptor beta chains from one sample sequenced in a study of spatial heterogeneity in lung cancer. TCRdb re-called the 5' RACE reads with MiXCR, one entry per CDR3 protein. The sample contains tens of thousands of distinct CDR3 sequences, roughly 10% of which appear only once. Time point specified: blood at routine non-recurrence follow-up after resection. The source was PBMCs, collected at follow-up. The source of these receptors is a male donor with early-stage non-small cell lung cancer.

This clonotype was observed a handful of times. J is TRBJ1-4 and V is TRBV5-6; D is perhaps TRBD1 (6 bases). Trimming took off 1 base at V and 8 bases at J, with 12 bases between the two ends. CDR3 size: 14 residues. Per germline, CDR1 SGHDT and CDR2 YYEEEE. The CDR3 loop is CASSLTGRSEKLFF. The CDR3 DNA reads as TGTGCCAGCAGCTTGACAGGGAGAAGCGAAAAACTGTTTTTT.

The sample holds a few counts of this clonotype. The chain uses TRBV20-1 and TRBJ2-5; the match to TRBD2 covers 9 bases. Germline lookup yields CDR1 DFQATT and CDR2 SNEGSKA (reference sequence). V lost 0 bases to trimming and J lost 0 bases; unmatched junction nucleotides: 5. CDR3 size: 16 residues. CDR3 residues: CSARDASGTHQETQYF. In DNA, the CDR3 is TGCAGTGCTAGAGATGCTAGCGGGACCCACCAAGAGACCCAGTACTTC.

This clonotype has at least ten counts. J is TRBJ1-6 and V is TRBV29-1, with D maybe TRBD1 (5 bases). From germline, CDR1 is SQVTM and CDR2 ANQGSEA. The CDR3 length is 13 residues. As DNA, the CDR3 is TGCGGCCCATGGGGGAGATTTTGGTCACCCCTCCACTTT. It translates to CGPWGRFWSPLHF.

This clonotype was counted only a few times. The J gene is TRBJ2-7, the V gene TRBV6-5; 12 bases align to TRBD2. Germline V gene sequence: CDR1 MNHEY, CDR2 SVGAGI. With V trimmed by 0 bases and J by 4 bases, 4 bases remained unmatched. The CDR3 covers 16 residues. The CDR3 DNA follows: TGTGCCAGCAGTTACTCCCTAGCGGGGGGGCGGTACGAGCAGTACTTC. Translation: CASSYSLAGGRYEQYF.

This chain connects TRBV10-3 to TRBJ2-2; D possibly corresponds to TRBD1 (6 bases). Trimming cost V 6 bases and J 1 base, with 12 bases left between them. CDR1 and CDR2 (germline): ENHRY, SYGVKD. There are 15 residues in the CDR3. The CDR3 DNA reads TGTGCCATCAGGGGATTGACAGGGAACACCGGGGAGCTGTTTTTT. It specifies CAIRGLTGNTGELFF.

This clonotype has more than one count but fewer than ten. The chain recombines TRBV7-9 with TRBJ2-7; D tentatively fits TRBD1 or TRBD2 (6 bases each). Germline CDR1 and CDR2: SEHNR and FQNEAQ (reference sequence). The V end lost 3 bases, the J end lost 3 bases, and 9 bases lay between the germline ends. The CDR3 sequence is 13 residues long. Written as DNA, the CDR3 is TGTGCCAGCAGCTTGGAGGGGGTCTACGAGCAGTACTTC. This sequence encodes CASSLEGVYEQYF.

In this sample, this clonotype turned up a few times. This chain joins TRBV7-9 and TRBJ2-7, with TRBD1 identical over 8 bases. From germline, CDR1 is SEHNR and CDR2 FQNEAQ (reference sequence). V dropped 6 bases and J dropped 4; count of bases not matched to a gene: 5. The CDR3 has 13 residues. The CDR3 DNA sequence: TGTGCCAGCAGGACGGGACAGGAATACGAGCAGTACTTC. It specifies CASRTGQEYEQYF.

This clonotype came up many times. The chain employs TRBV2 and TRBJ2-2; D not resolved. V was trimmed by 2 bases and J by 6 bases, leaving 16 bases between them. In germline, CDR1 is SNHLY, CDR2 FYNNEI. The CDR3 contains 16 residues. CDR3 amino acids: CASSERLQWQAGELFF. Here the CDR3 DNA reads TGTGCCAGCAGTGAACGCCTGCAATGGCAGGCCGGGGAGCTGTTTTTT.

The chain carries TRBV6-1 and TRBJ2-7, with 10 bases lining up with TRBD2. This CDR3 spans 15 amino acids. V was clipped by 1 base and J by 3 bases; unmatched bases: 3. CDR1 is MNHNS, CDR2 SASEGT, per germline. The DNA for the CDR3 is TGTGCCAGCAGTGAAGGAGCGGGAGGGGTCTACGAGCAGTACTTC. It yields the protein CASSEGAGGVYEQYF.

This sequence joins TRBV30 and TRBJ2-2; unclear D gene. Germline V gene lookup returns CDR1 GTSNPN and CDR2 SVGIG (reference sequence). The germline V and J ends were trimmed by 3 bases and 5 bases, with 19 bases remaining between them. The CDR3 spans 16 residues. The CDR3 sequence is CAWRFALSTATGELFF. The CDR3 nucleotides read TGTGCCTGGAGATTTGCTCTTTCGACGGCGACCGGGGAGCTGTTTTTT.

There are a few counts of this clonotype. The chain recombines TRBV19 with TRBJ2-2; a possible D gene is TRBD1 (6 bases). Trimming stripped 2 bases from V and 1 base from J, with 14 bases between. The germline V gene encodes CDR1 LNHDA and CDR2 SQIVND (reference sequence). The CDR3 runs to 17 residues. Written as DNA, the CDR3 is TGTGCCAGTAGTATATTCCTGACACAGGGGAACACCGGGGAGCTGTTTTTT. Protein product: CASSIFLTQGNTGELFF. Together with reference TRBV19 and TRBJ2-2, the CDR3 gives the full variable domain: DGGITQSPKYLFRKEGQNVTLSCEQNLNHDAMYWYRQDPGQGLRLIYYSQIVNDFQKGDIAEGYSVSREKKESFPLTVTSAQKNPTAFYLCASSIFLTQGNTGELFFGEGSRLTVL.